The 6 T cell receptor beta chains below were found in one sample sequenced in a study of early T cells in non-severe SARS-CoV-2 infection. TCRdb reprocessed the 5' RACE reads via MiXCR and lists one record per CDR3 protein. This table has some 96,000 distinct CDR3 sequences, about 10% appearing once. Specimen: whole blood, collected at baseline. Source of these receptors: an adult who was a healthcare worker with PCR-confirmed SARS-CoV-2 infection or an uninfected control (not recorded which).

The chain joins TRBV3-1 to TRBJ1-5; maybe TRBD1 (6 bases). Per the germline V gene, CDR1 is LGHDT and CDR2 is YNNKEL (reference sequence). The CDR3 consists of 15 residues. V lost 1 base to trimming and J lost 0 bases, with 7 bases between them. CDR3 sequence reads: CASSQGQASNQPQHF. CDR3 coding DNA: TGTGCCAGCAGCCAAGGACAGGCTAGCAATCAGCCCCAGCATTTT.

This clonotype came up a few times. CDR3 in amino acids: CASSLQGANEQFF. In DNA, the CDR3 is TGTGCCAGCAGTTTACAGGGGGCAAATGAGCAGTTCTTC. The V call is TRBV27, the J call TRBJ2-1; TRBD1 matches at 8 bases. Trimming removed 2 bases from V and 7 bases from J; junction bases left unmatched: 1. The CDR3 contains 13 residues. The germline CDR1 and CDR2 sequences are MNHEY and SMNVEV (reference sequence).

V usage is TRBV24-1 and J usage is TRBJ2-7, with D hard to call. This CDR3 is 14 amino acids long. Trimming removed 6 bases from V and 5 bases from J, with 16 bases in between. Looked up from germline, CDR1 is KGHDR and CDR2 is SFDVKD. The CDR3 loop reads CATSSAGQVDEQYF. The CDR3 nucleotides are TGTGCCACCAGTTCGGCCGGTCAAGTAGACGAGCAGTACTTC.

This clonotype was recorded at least ten times. This chain joins TRBV5-8 and TRBJ1-1; no clear D gene. Germline assignment: CDR1 SGHTS and CDR2 YDEGEE. The CDR3 covers 12 residues. Trimming shortened V by 0 bases and J by 9 bases, and 9 bases separated the two germline ends. In DNA, the CDR3 is TGTGCCAGCAGCTTGGTCACCAGGAAAGCTTTCTTT. Residues: CASSLVTRKAFF.

This chain links TRBV12-3 or TRBV12-4 with TRBJ2-2; D is perhaps TRBD2 (6 bases). Trimming pared 7 bases from V and 4 bases from J, leaving 16 bases between. The CDR3 contains 15 residues. CDR3 loop: CASTLGAGPTGELFF. In DNA form, the CDR3 reads TGTGCCAGCACTCTAGGGGCGGGGCCCACCGGGGAGCTGTTTTTT.

The J gene is TRBJ1-1, the V gene TRBV6-2 or TRBV6-3, with 7 nucleotides matching TRBD1. The CDR3 consists of 16 residues. Germline V gives CDR1 MNHEY, CDR2 SVGEGT. Trimming removed 5 bases from V and 0 bases from J; junction bases left unmatched: 9. The CDR3 DNA is TGTGCCAGCAGTCCCCCGGGACAGCTCATGAACACTGAAGCTTTCTTT. Its protein is CASSPPGQLMNTEAFF.